This T cell receptor (beta chain) is drawn from a study of T cells in Graves' hyperthyroidism and ophthalmopathy (dated by TCRdb to the late 2010s). About the investigation overall: Peripheral blood samples were taken at the time of initial diagnosis, prior to any treatment. Thyroid tissue and blood T-cell repertoires from about six Graves' hyperthyroidism patients were also compared in the study. After blood sampling, hyperthyroidism patients were treated with methimazole at a starting dose of 30 mg daily, and ophthalmopathy patients were treated with high-dose intravenous methylprednisolone. According to the paper, TCR Vbeta CDR3 sequencing was carried out on over 130 peripheral blood samples, which came from over 40 ophthalmopathy, roughly 75 hyperthyroidism and roughly 17 progressor patients. The approximately 98 discovery patients were randomly divided into training and test sets at a 7:3 ratio. A discovery cohort of 95 to 100 patients, about 43 with Graves' ophthalmopathy and 55 to 60 with stable Graves' hyperthyroidism, was used to find distinguishing TCR V-J signatures. Prospective prediction of ophthalmopathy was tested in an independent validation cohort consisting of 18 hyperthyroidism patients and 17 patients who later progressed to ophthalmopathy. On the study overall, not on this receptor specifically: A model built on a 13 V-J signature distinguished ophthalmopathy from stable hyperthyroidism, reaching over 85% sensitivity and about 81% specificity in cross-validation and 80%/75% in testing. Sample size was not statistically predetermined, and investigators were not blinded to group allocation. Most expanded thyroid clonotypes (frequency above 0.001) were also found in blood, which suggests that blood repertoires may mirror thyroid immune responses. In validation, progression to ophthalmopathy was predicted by the model with 55% to 71% sensitivity and roughly 72% specificity, a median of roughly 6 months before onset.

The TCR beta CDR3 regions were amplified from the RNA transcripts. The TCR CDR3 was subjected to a first round of RT-PCR using the HTBI primer set and the Qiagen OneStep RT-PCR kit. Libraries were constructed in a second round of multiplex PCR, after which size selection and purification were carried out. The libraries were sequenced on an Illumina HiSeq2000 using paired-end 100 bp reads. In the paper's pipeline: SOAPnuke was used to process the raw data, with reads discarded if the reads contained adapters or uncalled bases, had a mean Phred below 15, or lacked an exact constant-primer or identifier match. COPE v1.2.5 was used to merge the high-quality paired reads, and each unique nucleotide sequence was defined as a clonotype. Clonotypes were aligned to IMGT TRBV, TRBD and TRBJ reference segments using MiTCR v1.1. Only V-J combinations with frequency above 0.0001, covering 99% to 99.2% of repertoires, were analysed. A TCS score was defined as the ratio between F50 (clonal expansion) and ExV (chaos), using BLOSUM62-based TCRdist between CDR3 peptides within each V-J. Welch's t-statistics and random forest reduced 450 to 600 V-J features to 13, which were used in a naive Bayes classifier (R e1071). The public reads were reprocessed in TCRdb via fastp at Q25 and MiXCR, keeping in-frame beta chains. Rows are unified per CDR3 protein, each entry keeping the most common DNA and genes. TCRdb's processing, not the study's, gives the V and J calls here. For this sample the table gives a few hundred thousand distinct CDR3 sequences, of which 14% were detected only once. Together, the top ten hold roughly 13% of the sample.

There are many counts of this clonotype. Its target antigen remains unknown. No clone much larger than this one lies a single base away; base qualities are absent. Stable Graves' hyperthyroidism was defined as no progression to ophthalmopathy during 18 months of follow-up. Hyperthyroidism patients were aged 18 to 65 years and newly diagnosed, with disease duration of less than 2 months. The study excluded patients with uncontrolled infections, other autoimmune diseases, pregnancy or lactation. Diagnoses were based on clinical symptoms, serum thyroxine and TRAb, thyroid ultrasound and orbital computed tomography. Ficoll-Paque density gradient centrifugation was used to isolate PBMCs from around 10 ml of fresh peripheral blood. Total RNA was extracted with Trizol reagent, and quality was checked on an Agilent 2100 Bioanalyzer. CDR3 length: 17 amino acids, cysteine to phenylalanine. The DNA shown is the 51-base CDR3, in frame from base 1. Germline trimming: 4 bases from V, 4 bases from J; junction bases outside gene matches: 7. CDR1 and CDR2, looked up from the germline V gene, are SGHDN and FVKESK.

The specimen sequenced was blood. The receptor comes from a woman aged 40 to 50 with Graves' hyperthyroidism. This sequence uses TRBV14 and TRBJ2-1, with 13 middle bases fitting TRBD2. The CDR3 region has the sequence CASSPTSGRQGYNEQFF. The sequence in DNA is TGTGCCAGCAGCCCGACTAGCGGGAGGCAGGGGTACAATGAGCAGTTCTTC. With all but the CDR3 taken from the reference TRBV14 and TRBJ2-1 genes, the full variable domain is: EAGVTQFPSHSVIEKGQTVTLRCDPISGHDNLYWYRRVMGKEIKFLLHFVKESKQDESGMPNNRFLAERTGGTYSTLKVQPAELEDSGVYFCASSPTSGRQGYNEQFFGPGTRLTVL.